This T cell receptor (beta chain) emerged from a study of response to subunit inactivated influenza vaccine. This CDR3 has 19 residues. CDR1 DFQATT and CDR2 SNEGSKA come from the germline V gene (reference sequence). Trimming cost V 4 bases and J 0 bases; bases outside gene matches: 13. MiXCR, run by TCRdb on the RT-PCR reads, gives a single entry per CDR3 protein. The table has just under 550,000 distinct CDR3 sequences, approximately 24% seen once. A further study also used this sample, focusing on T cells expressing NK-cell markers. That source adds: The TCR beta cDNA came from 5'RACE template switching with UMIs.

Sequencing was performed on CD4+ T cells sorted from PBMCs, taken roughly 12 days after vaccination. The gene calls are TRBV20-1 and TRBJ2-1; 12 bases align to TRBD2. The origin of this receptor is a man in his forties or fifties who received an inactivated influenza vaccine. CDR3: CSANPLGTSGFSSYNEQFF. CDR3 nucleotides: TGCAGTGCTAATCCCCTCGGGACTAGCGGGTTTAGCTCCTACAATGAGCAGTTCTTC.